This TCR beta chain was captured by sequencing in a study of technical replicates of blood from several donors. TCRdb's copy holds only in-frame clones and misses some; the assay was immunoSEQ multiplex PCR. The profile covers 70,000 to 90,000 clones, with more than 90% appearing a single time and about 0.23% taken by the ten largest. The V end lost 5 bases, the J end lost 3 bases, and 11 bases lay between the germline ends. This CDR3 has 13 amino acids. CDR1 and CDR2 from the germline V gene are SGHNT and YENEEA. Sequencing input: T cells isolated from PBMCs. The clonotype was recovered from a human donor in good health. The chain uses TRBV11-3 and TRBJ2-7; D possibly corresponds to TRBD1 (5 bases). The CDR3 DNA follows: TGTGCCAGCAGCAATAAAGACAGCTACGAGCAGTACTTC. Amino acid sequence: CASSNKDSYEQYF.